This T cell receptor beta chain was sequenced for a study of prognosis after radiotherapy for stage I lung cancer. Study overall: Considered medically inoperable were all of the patients with non-small cell lung cancer. The 10 to 15 male and about six female patients were aged about 53 to 90, median approximately 71 years. Adenocarcinomas accounted for the tumors of around 12 patients, and squamous cell carcinomas for those of 6 or 7.

Two-round multiplex PCR on genomic DNA was the method by which TCR beta CDR3 was amplified. First-round PCR amplification was performed with primers specific to each TRBV and TRBJ gene. From the multiplex PCR reads, TCRdb called clonotypes with MiXCR, one entry per CDR3 protein. The sample consists of around 30,000 distinct CDR3 sequences, around 34% of them appearing once. This CDR3 has 13 amino acids. Germline CDR1 reads SGHKS; CDR2 reads YYEKEE (reference sequence). The V end was cut by 4 bases, the J end by 4 bases, with 12 bases between. A note on this clonotype: The antigen is not known.

Study-wide results and limits: Patients who developed distant metastases had lower Shannon entropy after stereotactic body radiation therapy.

The chain links TRBV5-5 to TRBJ2-7; no firm D call. The sample in question was PBMCs, obtained before or after stereotactic body radiation therapy (not recorded which). The receptor was isolated from a donor over 45 with non-small cell lung cancer. Written as DNA, the CDR3 is TGTGCCAGCAGCCTAGAAGATTTTTACGAGCAGTACTTC. Its protein is CASSLEDFYEQYF.